These 17 T cell receptor beta chains were sequenced from one sample in a study of T-cell reconstitution after alpha-beta-depleted transplantation in children. Preparation of the TCRbeta library involved a method that used unique molecular identifiers. TCRdb fed the PCR reads into MiXCR, producing one record per CDR3 protein. The data contain 600,000 to 700,000 distinct CDR3 sequences, roughly 15% of them singletons. The sequenced sample was PBMCs from the stem cell graft donor, obtained from the stem cell graft. Receptor source: a human donor who donated a stem cell graft to a child with acute myeloid leukemia.

This clonotype was seen a few times. The V gene is TRBV4-1, the J gene TRBJ1-2; no firm D call. V dropped 0 bases and J dropped 8 bases, with 13 bases sitting between them. The CDR3 has 14 amino acids. From germline, CDR1 is MGHRA and CDR2 YSYEKL. The CDR3 sequence is CASSQERKGMGYTF. In DNA form, the CDR3 reads TGCGCCAGCAGCCAAGAAAGGAAAGGGATGGGCTACACCTTC.

This clonotype has a handful of counts. The V gene is TRBV5-5, the J gene TRBJ2-1, with 8 bases fitting TRBD1. Germline V gene sequence: CDR1 SGHKS, CDR2 YYEKEE (reference sequence). The CDR3 is 15 residues long. V lost 5 bases to trimming and J lost 4 bases; unmatched junction nucleotides: 8. CDR3 sequence (DNA): TGTGCCAGCAGTTCGGAGGGACAGGCTTACAATGAGCAGTTCTTC. Protein: CASSSEGQAYNEQFF.

The rearrangement joins TRBV6-2 or TRBV6-3 to TRBJ2-1, with 11 bases aligning to TRBD2. From germline, CDR1 is MNHEY and CDR2 SVGEGT. CDR3 length: 15 residues. Unmatched junction bases numbered 7, after V lost 4 bases and J lost 8 bases. The CDR3: CASSWLAGGRDEQFF. The CDR3 region has the DNA TGTGCCAGCAGTTGGTTAGCGGGGGGGCGCGATGAGCAGTTCTTC.

The chain recombines TRBV20-1 with TRBJ1-2; 8 bases are shared with TRBD1. The CDR3 contains 14 residues. Trimming at V came to 7 bases and at J to 4 bases, leaving 11 bases not matched to a gene. CDR1 and CDR2 from the germline V gene are DFQATT and SNEGSKA (reference sequence). This CDR3 reads CSVGLQGVGYGYTF. CDR3 DNA: TGCAGTGTTGGGTTACAGGGGGTTGGCTATGGCTACACCTTC.

This clonotype was detected a few times. Lacking the conserved final phenylalanine or tryptophan, this CDR3 likely reflects a read error. It is unclear where the CDR3 begins or ends on the DNA, so no DNA is shown, and the CDR3 is as TCRdb lists it. The genes are TRBV7-9 and TRBJ2-7. The germline CDR1 and CDR2 sequences are SEHNR and FQNEAQ (reference sequence). The CDR3 spans 10 amino acids, including both terminal residues. CDR3 loop: CASSLGSPLD.

V and J are TRBV7-2 and TRBJ2-3; possibly TRBD2 for D (5 bases). The CDR3 covers 15 residues. Germline assignment: CDR1 SGHTA and CDR2 FQGNSA. V was trimmed by 7 bases and J by 4 bases, leaving 18 bases between them. CDR3 bases: TGTGCCAGCATCCCCCGGGGATCCGGGTCAGATACGCAGTATTTT. As protein: CASIPRGSGSDTQYF.

This clonotype showed up many times. This chain joins TRBV20-1 and TRBJ2-7; the D is unclear. This CDR3 has 11 residues. The ends were cut back, 6 bases at V and 3 bases at J, with 9 bases in the middle. In germline, CDR1 is DFQATT, CDR2 SNEGSKA (reference sequence). The CDR3 protein is CSAQVNYEQYF. As DNA, the CDR3 is TGCAGTGCCCAGGTGAACTACGAGCAGTACTTC.

This clonotype was counted ten times or more. V gene TRBV12-3 or TRBV12-4 combines with J gene TRBJ2-7; 8 nucleotides align to TRBD2. The CDR3 runs 15 residues. V lost 6 bases, J lost 2 bases, and 9 bases stayed unmatched. The CDR3 here is CASSPLAGNAYEQYF. For the CDR3, the DNA is TGTGCCAGCAGCCCTTTAGCGGGGAACGCCTACGAGCAGTACTTC.

Notes on this clonotype: A read error may produce the germline difference seen at one junction end. The V call is TRBV7-9, the J call TRBJ2-5; maybe TRBD1 (6 bases). Germline CDR1 and CDR2: SEHNR and FQNEAQ (reference sequence). The CDR3 runs to 16 residues. CDR3 DNA sequence: TGTGACAGCAGCTTAGCCTCCCCGGGACATGGGAAGACCCAGTACTTC. This translates into CDSSLASPGHGKTQYF.

This clonotype turned up a few times. V usage is TRBV20-1 and J usage is TRBJ2-3; D is possibly TRBD2 (5 bases). Deletions cut 0 bases from V and 2 bases from J, with 15 bases between. The CDR3 totals 16 residues. Germline lookup yields CDR1 DFQATT and CDR2 SNEGSKA (reference sequence). CDR3 sequence (DNA): TGCAGTGCTAGAGATGCCGGGAAGCGGCCCACAGATACGCAGTATTTT. Translation: CSARDAGKRPTDTQYF.

This rearrangement joins TRBV21-1 to TRBJ2-7. TRBV21-1 is a listed pseudogene. The CDR3 covers 12 residues. Written as DNA, the CDR3 is TGTGCCAGCCGACAAGACCGTTACGAGCAGTACGTC. It specifies CASRQDRYEQYV.

This clonotype was counted many times. The rearrangement joins TRBV10-3 to TRBJ2-5; a possible D gene is TRBD2 (6 bases). Germline V gene sequence: CDR1 ENHRY, CDR2 SYGVKD. CDR3 length: 14 residues. Trimming left V 0 bases short and J 5 bases short, with 10 bases between. The CDR3 DNA reads as TGTGCCATCAGTGAGTCGTCGGGGAGGGAGACCCAGTACTTC. This translates into CAISESSGRETQYF.

In this sample, this clonotype turned up a few times. This rearrangement joins TRBV6-2 or TRBV6-3 to TRBJ2-3, with a possible D match to TRBD2 (5 bases). The CDR3 covers 10 residues. V gave up 11 bases and J gave up 5 bases, with 8 bases separating them. Germline CDR1 is MNHEY and CDR2 is SVGEGT. DNA for the CDR3: TGTGCCGCGGGTGGAGATACGCAGTATTTT. Protein product: CAAGGDTQYF.

Notes on this clonotype: A much more abundant neighbour one base away suggests this may be a read error. The gene calls are TRBV20-1 and TRBJ1-1, with TRBD1 matching over 7 bases. V lost 3 bases to trimming and J lost 0 bases; unmatched junction nucleotides: 7. The germline V gene has CDR1 DFQATT and CDR2 SNEGSKA (reference sequence). The CDR3 length is 15 residues. CDR3 coding DNA: TGCAGTGCTAGTAGACAGGGAGGCCTGAACACTGAAGCTTTCTTT. Translating gives CSASRQGGLNTEAFF.

In this sample, this clonotype turned up many times. The rearrangement joins TRBV27 to TRBJ2-1; D call uncertain. Germline lookup yields CDR1 MNHEY and CDR2 SMNVEV (reference sequence). Trimming took 2 bases from V and 8 from J, leaving 16 bases between them. The CDR3 consists of 15 residues. In DNA form, the CDR3 reads TGTGCCAGCAGTTTAGAATCGTACGGCTGGGATGAGCAGTTCTTC. Translated: CASSLESYGWDEQFF.

Turning to this clonotype: Compared with germline, one end of the junction differs, possibly owing to a read error. This chain uses TRBV5-4 with TRBJ2-1; D may be TRBD2 (7 bases). The CDR3 has 13 residues. Germline CDR1 is SGHNT and CDR2 is YYREEE (reference sequence). The CDR3 nucleotides are TGTGCCAGCAGCTCCGGGAGGCTCGCCTGGGGGCTTTTC. This encodes CASSSGRLAWGLF.

The genes are TRBV12-3 or TRBV12-4 and TRBJ2-5, with TRBD2 matching 8 bases. The CDR3 sequence is 14 residues long. The V and J ends lost 7 bases and 5 bases, in that order; junction bases with no gene match: 9. CDR3 bases: TGTGCCAGCATCGAGGGAGCGGGGGACGAGACCCAGTACTTC. This encodes CASIEGAGDETQYF.